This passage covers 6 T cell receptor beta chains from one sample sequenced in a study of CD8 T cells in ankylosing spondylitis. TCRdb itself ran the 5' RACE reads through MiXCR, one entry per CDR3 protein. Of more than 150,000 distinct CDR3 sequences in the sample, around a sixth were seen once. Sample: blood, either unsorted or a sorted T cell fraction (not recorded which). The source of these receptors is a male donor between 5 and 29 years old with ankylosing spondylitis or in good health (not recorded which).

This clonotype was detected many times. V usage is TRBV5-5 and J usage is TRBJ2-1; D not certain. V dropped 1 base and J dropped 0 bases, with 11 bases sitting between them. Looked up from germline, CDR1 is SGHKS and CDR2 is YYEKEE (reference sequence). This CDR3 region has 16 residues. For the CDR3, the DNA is TGTGCCAGCAGCTTGACACGACTGAACTCCTACAATGAGCAGTTCTTC. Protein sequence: CASSLTRLNSYNEQFF.

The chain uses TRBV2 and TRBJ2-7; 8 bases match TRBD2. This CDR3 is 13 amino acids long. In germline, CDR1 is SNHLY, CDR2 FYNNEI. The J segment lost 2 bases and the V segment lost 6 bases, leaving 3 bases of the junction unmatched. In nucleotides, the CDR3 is TGTGCCAGCAGGACTAGCGAGACCTACGAGCAGTACGTC. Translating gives CASRTSETYEQYV.

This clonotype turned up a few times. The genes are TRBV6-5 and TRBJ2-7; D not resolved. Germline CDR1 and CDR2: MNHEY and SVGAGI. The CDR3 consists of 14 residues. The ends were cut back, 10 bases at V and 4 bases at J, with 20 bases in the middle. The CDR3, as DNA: TGTGCCACCCAGTGGGTTGCTGGCTTATACGAGCAGTACGTC. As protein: CATQWVAGLYEQYV.

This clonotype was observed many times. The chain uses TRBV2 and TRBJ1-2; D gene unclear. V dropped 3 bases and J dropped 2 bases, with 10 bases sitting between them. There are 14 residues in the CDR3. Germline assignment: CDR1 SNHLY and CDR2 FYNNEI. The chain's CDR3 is CASSEVSANYGYTF. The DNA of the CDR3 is TGTGCCAGCAGTGAGGTTTCGGCGAACTATGGCTACACCTTC.

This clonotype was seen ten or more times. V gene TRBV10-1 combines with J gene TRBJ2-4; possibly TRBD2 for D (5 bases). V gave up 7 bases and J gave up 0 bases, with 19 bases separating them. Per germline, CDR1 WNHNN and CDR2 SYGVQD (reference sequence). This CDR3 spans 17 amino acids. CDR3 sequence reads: CASNGGLGNLAKNIQYF. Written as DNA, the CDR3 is TGCGCCAGCAACGGAGGTTTGGGAAATTTAGCCAAAAACATTCAGTACTTC.

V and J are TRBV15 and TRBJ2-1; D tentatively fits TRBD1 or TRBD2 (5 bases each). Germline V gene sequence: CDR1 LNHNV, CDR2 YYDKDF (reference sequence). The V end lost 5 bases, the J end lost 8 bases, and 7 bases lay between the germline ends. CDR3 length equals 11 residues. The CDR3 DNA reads TGTGCCACCAGCCTGGGGGATGAGCAGTTCTTC. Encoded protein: CATSLGDEQFF.